This TCR beta chain originates from a study of blood T cell repertoires in COVID-19. Measured with immunoSEQ multiplex PCR; TCRdb has only the in-frame clones, and not every one. Of about 160,000 clones detected, 87% appear once; the ten largest clones hold 9% to 12%. The germline V gene encodes CDR1 SGHTA and CDR2 FQGNSA. V shed 3 bases and J 0 bases; nucleotides not matched to a gene: 2. The CDR3 extends over 16 amino acids. The V and J genes are TRBV7-2 and TRBJ2-2; TRBD2 agrees at 9 bases. This TCR derives from a woman in her 70s with COVID-19, enrolled during active disease. Sequenced material: peripheral blood. The CDR3 region has the DNA TGTGCCAGCAGCTTTAGCGGGGGAGCGAACACCGGGGAGCTGTTTTTT. This encodes CASSFSGGANTGELFF.